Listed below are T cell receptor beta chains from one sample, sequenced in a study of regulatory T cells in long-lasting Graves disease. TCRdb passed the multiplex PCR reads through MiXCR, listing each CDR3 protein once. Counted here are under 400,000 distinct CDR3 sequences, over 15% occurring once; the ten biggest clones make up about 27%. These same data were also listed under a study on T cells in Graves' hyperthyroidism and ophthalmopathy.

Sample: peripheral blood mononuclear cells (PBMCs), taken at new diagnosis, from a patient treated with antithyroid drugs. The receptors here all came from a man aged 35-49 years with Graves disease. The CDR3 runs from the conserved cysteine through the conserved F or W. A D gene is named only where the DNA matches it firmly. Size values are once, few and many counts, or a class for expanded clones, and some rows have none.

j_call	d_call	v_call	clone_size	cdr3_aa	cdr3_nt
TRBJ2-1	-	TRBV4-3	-	CASSQGLGAAYNEQFF	TGCGCCAGCAGCCAGGGCCTGGGGGCGGCCTACAATGAGCAGTTCTTC
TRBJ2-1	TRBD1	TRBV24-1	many	CATSDTSGGTYNEQFF	TGTGCCACCAGTGACACGTCAGGGGGCACCTACAATGAGCAGTTCTTC
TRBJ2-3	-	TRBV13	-	CASSLTGVDTQYF	TGTGCCAGCAGCTTAACGGGGGTGGATACGCAGTATTTT
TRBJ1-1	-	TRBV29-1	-	CSVRLRGVNTEAFF	TGCAGCGTTCGTTTACGGGGCGTTAACACTGAAGCTTTCTTT
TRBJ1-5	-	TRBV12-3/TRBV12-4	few	CASSPIGGPSGNQPQHF	TGTGCCAGCAGCCCGATAGGGGGACCCTCGGGCAATCAGCCCCAGCATTTT
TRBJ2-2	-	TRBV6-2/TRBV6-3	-	CASSYPKDPGELFF	TGTGCCAGCAGTTACCCGAAGGATCCCGGGGAGCTGTTTTTT
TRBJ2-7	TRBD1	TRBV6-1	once	CASRPSDRAHEQYF	TGTGCCAGCCGGCCCTCGGACAGGGCCCACGAGCAGTACTTC
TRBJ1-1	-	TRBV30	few	CAWIRGQFEAFF	TGTGCCTGGATTCGTGGACAGTTTGAAGCTTTCTTT
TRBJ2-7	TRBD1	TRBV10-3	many	CATQPGTGLGEQYF	TGTGCCACCCAACCCGGGACAGGACTGGGGGAGCAGTACTTC
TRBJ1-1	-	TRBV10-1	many	CASSEQGLEAFF	TGCGCCAGCAGTGAACAGGGCCTTGAAGCTTTCTTT
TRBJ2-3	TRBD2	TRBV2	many	CASSEGGLAATDTQYF	TGTGCCAGCAGTGAAGGGGGACTAGCGGCCACAGATACGCAGTATTTT
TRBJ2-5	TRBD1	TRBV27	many	CASREQGGRYYQETQYF	TGTGCCAGCAGAGAACAAGGGGGCAGGTACTACCAAGAGACCCAGTACTTC
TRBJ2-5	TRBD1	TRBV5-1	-	CASSWGTERETQYF	TGCGCCAGCAGCTGGGGGACAGAGAGAGAGACCCAGTACTTC
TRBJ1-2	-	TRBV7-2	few	CASSPPGDSLYGYTF	TGTGCCAGCAGCCCCCCCGGCGATAGCCTCTATGGCTACACCTTC
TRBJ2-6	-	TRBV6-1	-	CASTDPSTGANVLTF	TGTGCCAGCACCGACCCCAGTACCGGGGCCAACGTCCTGACTTTC
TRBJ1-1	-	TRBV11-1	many	CASRERARRTEAFF	TGTGCCAGCCGCGAGCGGGCACGGCGAACTGAAGCTTTCTTT
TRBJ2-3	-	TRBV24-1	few	CATSDRQGYTDTQYF	TGTGCCACCAGTGACCGCCAGGGGTACACAGATACGCAGTATTTT
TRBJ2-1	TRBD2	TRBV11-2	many	CASSLRLAEYNEQFF	TGTGCCAGCAGCTTACGACTAGCGGAGTACAATGAGCAGTTCTTC
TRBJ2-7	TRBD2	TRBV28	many	CASSLWGTSQYEQYF	TGTGCCAGCAGTTTATGGGGGACTAGCCAATACGAGCAGTACTTC
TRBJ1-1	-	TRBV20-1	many	CSARGPRAFF	TGCAGTGCTAGAGGTCCAAGAGCTTTCTTT
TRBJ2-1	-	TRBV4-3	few	CASSQLRGYEQFF	TGCGCCAGCAGCCAATTAAGAGGGTATGAGCAGTTCTTC
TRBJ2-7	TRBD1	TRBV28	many	CARLHKGQGSYEQYF	TGTGCCAGATTACATAAGGGACAGGGTTCCTACGAGCAGTACTTC
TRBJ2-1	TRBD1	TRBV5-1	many	CASSTGTGIVSYNEQFF	TGCGCCAGCAGCACCGGGACAGGGATCGTCTCCTACAATGAGCAGTTCTTC
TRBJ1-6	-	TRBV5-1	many	CASSLDTANSPLHF	TGCGCCAGCAGCTTGGACACAGCAAATTCACCCCTCCACTTT
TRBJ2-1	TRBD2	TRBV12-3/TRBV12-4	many	CASGTSGAYNEQFF	TGTGCCAGCGGGACTAGCGGGGCTTACAATGAGCAGTTCTTC